Given below is one T cell receptor beta chain in context. The junction does not match germline at one end; this may be a read error. Using immunoSEQ multiplex PCR, the repertoire was profiled, and TCRdb retains in-frame clones only, with some absent. Of 150,000 to 190,000 clones listed, about 90% are singletons. This sample was included in a study of T cell responses to AZD1222 COVID-19 vaccine. Germline CDR1 is MNHNY and CDR2 is SVGAGI (reference sequence). The CDR3 length is 10 residues. The receptor was isolated from an adult who received the AZD1222 COVID-19 vaccine. Here the sequenced sample was peripheral blood, taken 28 days after the second AZD1222 dose. The gene calls are TRBV6-6 and TRBJ1-4; a possible D gene is TRBD1 (5 bases). Here the CDR3 reads CLSGDEKLFF. CDR3 DNA: TGCTTGTCGGGGGATGAAAAACTGTTTTTT.